This T cell receptor beta chain was retrieved from a study of T cell responses to AZD1222 COVID-19 vaccine. TCRdb's copy holds only in-frame clones and misses some; the assay was immunoSEQ multiplex PCR. The repertoire consists of 200,000 to 300,000 clones, with just over 90% occurring once and the leading ten covering roughly 0.6%. This CDR3 has 15 amino acids. Trimming at V came to 1 base and at J to 5 bases, leaving 9 bases not matched to a gene. CDR1 is SGHRS, CDR2 YFSETQ, per germline. The sequence was collected from an adult in good health. This rearrangement joins TRBV5-1 to TRBJ2-7; 7 bases are a match to TRBD1. The sequencing used peripheral blood, collected on day 0 of AZD1222 vaccination. The CDR3 reads CASSLSQGEGNEQYF. The CDR3, as DNA: TGCGCCAGCAGCTTGAGCCAGGGGGAAGGAAACGAGCAGTACTTC.